Listed below are T cell receptor beta chains from one sample, sequenced in a study of cytomegalovirus exposure and HLA in healthy donors. Using immunoSEQ multiplex PCR, the repertoire was profiled, and TCRdb retains in-frame clones only, with some absent. Altogether 150,000 to 200,000 clones are present, around 87% being singletons, with the ten largest covering 1.5% to 2%. The sample comprised PBMCs. These receptors all come from a woman under 30 in good health and CMV-seronegative. Both conserved end residues are part of each CDR3. A D gene is named only where the DNA matches it firmly. Size is stated for part of the rows, as once, few or many counts, or as a class when the clone is expanded.

d_call	clone_size	v_call	j_call	cdr3_aa	cdr3_nt
TRBD2	.	TRBV7-9	TRBJ2-2	CASSPRTSHTGELFF	TGTGCCAGCAGCCCCCGGACTAGCCACACCGGGGAGCTGTTTTTT
.	.	TRBV28	TRBJ2-7	CASSFQNLYEQYF	TGTGCCAGCAGTTTTCAGAACCTCTACGAGCAGTACTTC
TRBD2	once	TRBV6-1	TRBJ2-5	CASSELGRGLAGETQYF	TGTGCCAGCAGTGAATTGGGGCGGGGGTTGGCCGGGGAGACCCAGTACTTC
.	.	TRBV5-6	TRBJ2-7	CASSLSGTDYEQYF	TGTGCCAGCAGCTTATCCGGGACGGACTACGAGCAGTACTTC
.	.	TRBV29-1	TRBJ1-2	CSVGVGGVNYGYTF	TGCAGCGTTGGCGTCGGGGGAGTTAACTATGGCTACACCTTC
TRBD2	.	TRBV7-3	TRBJ2-5	CASSTLAGGQETQYF	TGTGCCAGCAGCACCCTAGCGGGAGGCCAAGAGACCCAGTACTTC
TRBD1	.	TRBV18	TRBJ1-1	CASSHGQGQSEAFF	TGTGCCAGCTCACACGGACAGGGCCAGAGTGAAGCTTTCTTT
.	.	TRBV29-1	TRBJ1-1	CSAGDVEAFF	TGCAGCGCCGGAGATGTTGAAGCTTTCTTT
.	.	TRBV29-1	TRBJ2-6	CSVRTLGLSGANVLTF	TGCAGCGTCAGAACGCTTGGGCTCTCTGGGGCCAACGTCCTGACTTTC
.	.	TRBV5-4	TRBJ2-1	CASSLGGGNYNEQFF	TGTGCCAGCAGCCTAGGGGGGGGAAATTACAATGAGCAGTTCTTC
.	.	TRBV27	TRBJ1-5	CASSAGYSNQPQHF	TGTGCCAGCAGTGCAGGGTATAGCAATCAGCCCCAGCATTTT
.	.	TRBV18	TRBJ2-1	CASSLAPSSYNEQFF	TGTGCCAGCTCTCTAGCTCCCAGCTCCTACAATGAGCAGTTCTTC
.	.	TRBV5-1	TRBJ1-1	CASSAANRDTEAFF	TGCGCCAGCAGCGCCGCCAACCGGGACACTGAAGCTTTCTTT
TRBD1	.	TRBV19	TRBJ2-7	CASSTSGQGPYF	TGTGCCAGTAGTACCTCGGGACAGGGCCCGTACTTC
.	.	TRBV19	TRBJ1-5	CASSLPGNQPQHF	TGTGCCAGTAGTCTGCCAGGAAATCAGCCCCAGCATTTT
.	few	TRBV4-1	TRBJ1-1	CASSQEGSRTEAFF	TGCGCCAGCAGCCAAGAGGGCAGCCGTACTGAAGCTTTCTTT
.	.	TRBV6-5	TRBJ2-1	CASTGGTAYNEQFF	TGTGCCAGCACTGGGGGCACAGCCTACAATGAGCAGTTCTTC
TRBD1	.	TRBV15	TRBJ1-3	CATSRDRSRDSSGNTIYF	TGTGCCACCAGCAGAGATCGTAGCCGGGACAGCTCTGGAAACACCATATATTTT
.	.	TRBV19	TRBJ2-7	CASRRASRDAYEQYF	TGTGCCAGCCGGAGGGCTAGCAGGGACGCCTACGAGCAGTACTTC
TRBD1	.	TRBV28	TRBJ1-2	CASRSGTDQSYTF	TGTGCCAGCAGATCAGGGACAGATCAGAGCTACACCTTC
.	.	TRBV7-8	TRBJ1-5	CASSLARSHQPQHF	TGTGCCAGCAGCTTAGCGCGGTCCCATCAGCCCCAGCATTTT
TRBD2	once	TRBV7-3	TRBJ2-1	CASSRGLAGGIYNEQFF	TGTGCCAGCAGCCGAGGACTAGCGGGAGGGATCTACAATGAGCAGTTCTTC
TRBD1	.	TRBV9	TRBJ1-6	CASSVGQGYNSPLHF	TGTGCCAGCAGCGTAGGACAGGGCTATAATTCACCCCTCCACTTT
TRBD1	.	TRBV27	TRBJ1-5	CASSLSLGGRGQPQHF	TGTGCCAGCAGTTTATCGTTAGGGGGCAGGGGTCAGCCCCAGCATTTT
.	.	TRBV18	TRBJ1-1	CASSPGGGRMNTEAFF	TGTGCCAGCTCACCCGGGGGAGGTAGGATGAACACTGAAGCTTTCTTT
.	.	TRBV29-1	TRBJ2-5	CSARTSRKQETQYF	TGCAGCGCCCGAACCTCCAGAAAGCAAGAGACCCAGTACTTC
TRBD1	.	TRBV6-5	TRBJ2-2	CAGAYRGDGTGELFF	TGTGCCGGCGCTTACAGGGGTGATGGGACCGGGGAGCTGTTTTTT
TRBD1	.	TRBV5-1	TRBJ2-7	CASSLGQGATYEQYF	TGCGCCAGCAGCTTGGGACAGGGGGCAACCTACGAGCAGTACTTC
TRBD1	.	TRBV11-3	TRBJ1-1	CASSFPTGGNTEAFF	TGTGCCAGCAGCTTCCCGACAGGGGGCAACACTGAAGCTTTCTTT
.	.	TRBV7-9	TRBJ2-7	CASSLSRGHEQYF	TGTGCCAGCAGCTTAAGCAGGGGCCACGAGCAGTACTTC
TRBD2	.	TRBV9	TRBJ2-7	CASSASPGLAGPYEQYF	TGTGCCAGCAGCGCCTCTCCGGGACTAGCGGGACCCTACGAGCAGTACTTC
TRBD1	.	TRBV2	TRBJ2-2	CASSLGQVAELFF	TGTGCCAGCAGTCTTGGACAGGTGGCGGAGCTGTTTTTT
.	.	TRBV11-3	TRBJ2-3	CASSSERDLATQYF	TGTGCCAGCAGCTCGGAGAGGGATCTCGCTACGCAGTATTTT
TRBD1	.	TRBV25-1	TRBJ2-7	CASTGTGDREQYF	TGTGCCAGCACAGGGACAGGGGATCGCGAGCAGTACTTC
.	.	TRBV29-1	TRBJ2-6	CSVGGGVSGANVLTF	TGCAGCGTTGGGGGCGGGGTCTCTGGGGCCAACGTCCTGACTTTC
TRBD1	.	TRBV7-3	TRBJ2-5	CASSLFGTGEETQYF	TGTGCCAGCAGCTTATTCGGGACAGGGGAAGAGACCCAGTACTTC
.	.	TRBV30	TRBJ1-1	CAWTLAGVNTEAFF	TGTGCCTGGACTCTAGCCGGGGTGAACACTGAAGCTTTCTTT
TRBD1	.	TRBV5-1	TRBJ1-4	CASSPDRGTTNEKLFF	TGCGCCAGCAGCCCGGACAGGGGTACAACTAATGAAAAACTGTTTTTT
.	.	TRBV9	TRBJ2-2	CASSVGTQPPRELFF	TGTGCCAGCAGCGTCGGGACTCAGCCTCCGCGGGAGCTGTTTTTT
.	.	TRBV5-1	TRBJ2-3	CASSLGQSTDTQYF	TGCGCCAGCAGCTTGGGCCAGAGCACAGATACGCAGTATTTT
.	.	TRBV19	TRBJ1-5	CASIQQGLNQPQHF	TGTGCCAGTATTCAGCAGGGGCTAAATCAGCCCCAGCATTTT
.	.	TRBV5-1	TRBJ2-5	CASSALETQYF	TGCGCCAGCAGCGCACTTGAGACCCAGTACTTC
.	.	TRBV29-1	TRBJ1-2	CSVDWEGSYGYTF	TGCAGCGTTGATTGGGAGGGCAGCTATGGCTACACCTTC
.	.	TRBV7-9	TRBJ2-7	CASSLGQTEQYF	TGTGCCAGCAGCCTTGGACAGACCGAGCAGTACTTC